This T cell receptor beta chain comes out of a study of CD8 T cells in ankylosing spondylitis. Libraries for TCR beta were made by quantitative 5'-RACE with molecular barcodes. One entry per CDR3 protein, called by TCRdb with MiXCR from the 5' RACE reads. The repertoire includes some 840,000 distinct CDR3 sequences, 12% of them detected once, and more than 0.5% sits in the top ten. The CDR3 consists of 10 residues. The study's findings and limits: Characteristic of ankylosing spondylitis blood, it appeared, was a TCR beta motif comprising several highly homologous variants.

The table lists this clonotype with many counts. The antigen is unknown. The rearrangement joins TRBV21-1 to TRBJ1-6; no check of the table's D call, TRBD1, against the DNA was made. TRBV21-1 is assigned pseudogene status. The receptor's source is a male donor with ankylosing spondylitis. Sequencing input: blood, either unsorted or a sorted T cell fraction (not recorded which). The DNA for the CDR3 is TGTGCCAGCAGCCCTCTCCCCGGAGGCTTT. It specifies CASSPLPGGF.